The 15 T cell receptor beta chains reported below all come from one sample, sequenced in a study of metastatic and nonmetastatic thyroid tumors. TCRdb re-processed the PCR reads through MiXCR. The sample holds about 59,000 clones; roughly 30% are singletons and the top ten take roughly 15%. Treatment of any kind had been given to no patient before thyroid surgery. Sequencing was carried out using blood. The receptors come from a female donor with papillary thyroid cancer or a benign thyroid nodule (not recorded which). Some clones in this sample may be carry-over from other donors' samples.

This chain links TRBV14 with TRBJ2-2; 7 bases line up with TRBD1. V was clipped by 1 base and J by 4 bases; unmatched bases: 9. Germline loops: CDR1 SGHDN, CDR2 FVKESK. The CDR3 sequence is 17 residues long. The CDR3 DNA reads as TGTGCCAGCAGCCAAGTCGGGACAGCCCAGGGCACCGGGGAGCTGTTTTTT. As protein: CASSQVGTAQGTGELFF.

The CDR3 here is CATSANWRGRSGELFF. The CDR3, as DNA: TGTGCCACCAGTGCAAATTGGCGGGGGAGATCCGGGGAGCTGTTTTTT. The chain combines TRBV24-1 with TRBJ2-2, with 7 bases aligning to TRBD2. The junction had 11 bases not matched to a gene; V was cut back by 5 bases and J by 6 bases. CDR3 length: 16 amino acids. Germline CDR1 and CDR2: KGHDR and SFDVKD.

In DNA, the CDR3 is TGTGCCAGCAGTTTAAGACTAGCGGGGGGGCCTGGGGAGACCCAGTACTTC. Translated, it gives CASSLRLAGGPGETQYF. This rearrangement joins TRBV12-3 or TRBV12-4 to TRBJ2-5; 14 bases map to TRBD2. The ends lost 2 bases at V and 5 bases at J; junction bases unmatched: 7. The CDR3 is made up of 17 amino acids.

This clone is termed medium-sized. The chain links TRBV6-2 or TRBV6-3 to TRBJ2-1; D is uncertain. There are 13 residues in the CDR3. Trimming shortened V by 1 base and J by 6 bases, and 7 bases separated the two germline ends. Germline CDR1 reads MNHEY; CDR2 reads SVGEGT. The CDR3 DNA is TGTGCCAGCAGTTACTTTGATGTCAATGAGCAGTTCTTC. This encodes CASSYFDVNEQFF.

In this sample, this clone turned up many times. This rearrangement joins TRBV20-1 to TRBJ2-1; D not resolved. V was pared by 2 bases and J by 4 bases, with 9 bases between. Germline loops: CDR1 DFQATT, CDR2 SNEGSKA (reference sequence). The CDR3 consists of 13 residues. The CDR3 DNA reads TGCAGTGCTAGATACATTAAGTACAATGAGCAGTTCTTC. It codes for CSARYIKYNEQFF.

This clone occurred many times. This chain connects TRBV9 to TRBJ1-3; no reliable D call. This CDR3 comprises 14 residues. Germline V gene lookup returns CDR1 SGDLS and CDR2 YYNGEE. V was cut by 3 bases and J by 0 bases, with 7 bases left in between. The CDR3 is CASSEAYSGNTIYF. The CDR3 coding sequence is TGTGCCAGCAGCGAGGCCTACTCTGGAAACACCATATATTTT.

In the case of this clone: This could be a read error, since a much larger clone is one nucleotide away. The V call is TRBV30, the J call TRBJ2-5, with D possibly matching TRBD1 (6 bases). From germline, CDR1 is GTSNPN and CDR2 SVGIG (reference sequence). Trimming removed 6 bases from V and 5 bases from J, with 16 bases in between. The CDR3 contains 13 residues. CDR3 nucleotide sequence: TGTGCCTGTAAGGCAGGGGCTGTGGAGACCCAGTACTTC. It is translated as CACKAGAVETQYF.

The chain links TRBV20-1 to TRBJ2-6; D gene uncertain. Germline V gene data show CDR1 as DFQATT and CDR2 as SNEGSKA (reference sequence). This CDR3 has 15 residues. The V end lost 3 bases, the J end lost 2 bases, and 11 bases lay between the germline ends. The DNA of the CDR3 is TGCAGTGCTAGGGGTGGCTGGGCTGGGGCCAACGTCCTGACTTTC. Translated: CSARGGWAGANVLTF.

This clone turned up a few times. The chain combines TRBV5-1 with TRBJ2-3, with TRBD2 matching over 8 bases. The germline V gene encodes CDR1 SGHRS and CDR2 YFSETQ. After removal of 4 bases from V and 6 bases from J, the junction contained 22 bases not matched to a gene. This CDR3 comprises 19 residues. The CDR3 nucleotides read TGCGCCAGCAGCAATCGCGTTTCCACCCGCGGGGGGACTACTGATACGCAGTATTTT. It translates to CASSNRVSTRGGTTDTQYF.

The chain recombines TRBV6-5 with TRBJ1-2; 7 bases align to TRBD1. The CDR3 runs 12 residues. V dropped 4 bases and J dropped 5; count of bases not matched to a gene: 1. Germline V gene data show CDR1 as MNHEY and CDR2 as SVGAGI. The CDR3 sequence is CASSSTGYGYTF. CDR3 coding DNA: TGTGCCAGCAGTTCGACAGGGTATGGCTACACCTTC.

This clone has more than one count but fewer than ten. The genes are TRBV28 and TRBJ2-1; 7 bases are a match to TRBD2. Germline loops: CDR1 MDHEN, CDR2 SYDVKM. With V trimmed by 2 bases and J by 15 bases, 4 bases remained unmatched. The CDR3 length is 11 residues. CDR3 in DNA: TGTGCCAGCAGTTTAGCGGGGGTAGGGTTCTTC. Its protein is CASSLAGVGFF.

This clone appeared a few times. The genes are TRBV6-1 and TRBJ1-2; D perhaps matches TRBD1 (6 bases). CDR1 MNHNS and CDR2 SASEGT come from the germline V gene. Between the trimmed V and J ends, which lost 6 bases and 6 bases, there was a span of 17 bases. The CDR3 has 14 amino acids. CDR3 sequence reads: CASRQLSGADGYTF. The CDR3 coding sequence is TGTGCCAGCAGACAGTTATCAGGGGCTGATGGCTACACCTTC.

For the CDR3, the DNA is TGTGCCAGCAGTTCCAGACAGACCACCCAGTACTTC. Translation gives CASSSRQTTQYF. The chain recombines TRBV28 with TRBJ2-5, with D tentatively TRBD1 (5 bases). Germline V gene data show CDR1 as MDHEN and CDR2 as SYDVKM. Between the trimmed V and J ends, which lost 4 bases and 8 bases, there was a span of 11 bases. The CDR3 has 12 residues.

This chain joins TRBV11-1 and TRBJ2-3; possibly TRBD1 for D (6 bases). Germline CDR1 reads SGHAT; CDR2 reads FQDESV (reference sequence). Deletions cut 5 bases from V and 5 bases from J, with 17 bases between. The CDR3 contains 15 residues. CDR3 loop: CASSTDTYREDTQYF. CDR3 coding DNA: TGTGCCAGCAGCACCGATACCTACAGGGAAGATACGCAGTATTTT.

This clone has ten or more counts. The rearrangement joins TRBV20-1 to TRBJ2-3; 7 nucleotides line up with TRBD2. The CDR3 spans 15 residues. The J segment lost 1 base and the V segment lost 5 bases, leaving 9 bases of the junction unmatched. Germline V gives CDR1 DFQATT, CDR2 SNEGSKA (reference sequence). The CDR3 region has the DNA TGCAGTGCTCCCCTCGCGGGAGCCGGCACAGATACGCAGTATTTT. Protein: CSAPLAGAGTDTQYF.